This T cell receptor beta chain was sequenced in a study of identical twins. Whole-study results and caveats: The degree of excess twin sharing was weaker in beta out-of-frame sequences. The more abundant beta clonotypes in cord blood had fewer insertions, and memory repertoires did not show this.

V was pared by 2 bases and J by 7 bases, with 18 bases between. In germline, CDR1 is MNHEY, CDR2 SVGAGI. The CDR3 sequence is 16 residues long. Comments on this clonotype: Antigen unknown.

One entry per CDR3 protein results from TCRdb running MiXCR on the 5' RACE reads. The data hold fewer than 250,000 distinct CDR3 sequences, with about a sixth observed a single time. These data were also reused for a study on T cells expressing NK-cell markers. That paper notes: Several experiments added an anti-gamma-delta TCR antibody to sort only alpha-beta TCR T cells.

This rearrangement joins TRBV6-5 to TRBJ2-1; the D gene is possibly TRBD2 (6 bases). The clonotype was recovered from a woman aged 18-29 years in good health. What was sequenced was CD8+ T cells sorted from blood. The CDR3 region has the DNA TGTGCCAGCAGTTACGGTTCCGGGACTCCCATTAATGAGCAGTTCTTC. Its translation is CASSYGSGTPINEQFF.